One and the same sample provided the 32 T cell receptor beta chains below, sequenced in a study of shared clonotypes between healthy human individuals. The protocol was immunoSEQ multiplex PCR, while the TCRdb copy is restricted to in-frame clones and leaves out a portion. The sample has some 2,100,000 clones; roughly 95% are singletons. Sequenced sample: naive CD4+ T cells sorted from blood. The subset denotes: CD45RA+ positively selected. Source of these receptors: a young man in good health.

This chain uses TRBV5-4 with TRBJ1-1; D not resolved. The germline V gene has CDR1 SGHNT and CDR2 YYREEE (reference sequence). This CDR3 has 13 amino acids. Trimming cost V 4 bases and J 0 bases, with 7 bases left between them. CDR3 sequence reads: CASSVWMNTEAFF. In nucleotides, the CDR3 is TGTGCCAGCAGCGTCTGGATGAACACTGAAGCTTTCTTT.

V usage is TRBV7-9 and J usage is TRBJ2-7; the D gene is possibly TRBD2 (8 bases). Trimming removed 0 bases from V and 5 bases from J, with 14 bases in between. Germline V gene data show CDR1 as SEHNR and CDR2 as FQNEAQ (reference sequence). The CDR3 covers 15 residues. CDR3 nucleotide sequence: TGTGCCAGCAGCTTAGCCGGGAGGGGGCTCGACGAGCAGTACTTC. Its protein is CASSLAGRGLDEQYF.

V and J are TRBV5-1 and TRBJ2-6; no firm D call. Trimming removed 0 bases at V and 1 base at J, with 8 bases between. From germline, CDR1 is SGHRS and CDR2 YFSETQ. This CDR3 contains 16 residues. The CDR3, as DNA: TGCGCCAGCAGCTTGGATGTCGGGTCTGGGGCCAACGTCCTGACTTTC. This gives the protein CASSLDVGSGANVLTF.

This clone was seen only once. Distinct nucleotide sequences in the sample also encode this CDR3. The V gene is TRBV6-5, the J gene TRBJ1-3; D gene unclear. V was clipped by 4 bases and J by 1 base, with 8 bases between them. Looked up from germline, CDR1 is MNHEY and CDR2 is SVGAGI. There are 14 residues in the CDR3. The CDR3 DNA reads as TGTGCCAGCAGTTCCCACGGGTCTGGAAACACCATATATTTT. As protein: CASSSHGSGNTIYF.

V usage is TRBV7-8 and J usage is TRBJ2-5, with 8 positions matching TRBD1. CDR1 SGHVS and CDR2 FQNEAQ come from the germline V gene. The CDR3 contains 15 residues. V dropped 1 base and J dropped 5; count of bases not matched to a gene: 6. The CDR3: CASSLGQGITETQYF. CDR3 in DNA: TGTGCCAGCAGCTTAGGACAGGGGATTACGGAGACCCAGTACTTC.

The chain links TRBV19 to TRBJ1-5; 11 bases map to TRBD1. Germline CDR1 is LNHDA and CDR2 is SQIVND (reference sequence). The CDR3 consists of 16 residues. V shed 5 bases, J shed 4 bases, and the junction held 7 bases outside the gene matches. The CDR3 nucleotides are TGTGCCAGTAGTTCCGGGACAGGGGGGAAGAATCAGCCCCAGCATTTT. This gives the protein CASSSGTGGKNQPQHF. The variable domain in full, completed from reference TRBV19 and TRBJ1-5, reads DGGITQSPKYLFRKEGQNVTLSCEQNLNHDAMYWYRQDPGQGLRLIYYSQIVNDFQKGDIAEGYSVSREKKESFPLTVTSAQKNPTAFYLCASSSGTGGKNQPQHFGDGTRLSIL.

This chain joins TRBV19 and TRBJ1-6, with 7 positions matching TRBD1. With 5 bases clipped from V and 6 bases from J, the junction kept 7 bases outside the gene matches. The CDR3 consists of 15 residues. Germline CDR1 LNHDA, CDR2 SQIVND (reference sequence). Here the CDR3 reads CASSVSGTVNSPLHF. The CDR3 region has the DNA TGTGCCAGTAGTGTCTCCGGGACAGTTAATTCACCCCTCCACTTT.

This chain connects TRBV19 to TRBJ2-7, with TRBD1 matching 9 bases. J was trimmed by 4 bases and V by 6 bases; bases with no gene match: 7. Germline loops: CDR1 LNHDA, CDR2 SQIVND (reference sequence). This CDR3 has 14 amino acids. The CDR3 loop is CASSLPGTGYEQYF. CDR3 bases: TGTGCCAGTAGCCTCCCCGGGACAGGGTACGAGCAGTACTTC.

J is TRBJ2-7 and V is TRBV13, with 8 bases that match TRBD1. The CDR3 runs 15 residues. V was pared by 4 bases and J by 5 bases, with 10 bases of the junction left unmatched. Germline V lookup: CDR1 PRHDT, CDR2 FYEKMQ (reference sequence). The CDR3 reads CASSSTSDRGDEQYF. CDR3 nucleotide sequence: TGTGCCAGCAGCTCAACCTCTGACAGGGGAGACGAGCAGTACTTC.

The chain couples TRBV6-6 to TRBJ2-5; the match to TRBD2 covers 13 bases. V was clipped by 5 bases and J by 4 bases; unmatched bases: 4. Germline V gene data show CDR1 as MNHNY and CDR2 as SVGAGI (reference sequence). This CDR3 spans 15 amino acids. CDR3 sequence (DNA): TGTGCCAGCAGTCGAGGACTAGCGGGGGTAGAGACCCAGTACTTC. Residues: CASSRGLAGVETQYF.

This rearrangement joins TRBV28 to TRBJ2-1; 12 bases agree with TRBD2. This CDR3 is built from 16 residues. Germline V gene sequence: CDR1 MDHEN, CDR2 SYDVKM. Losses at the gene ends were 2 bases for V and 9 bases for J; bases not matched to a gene: 8. The DNA for the CDR3 is TGTGCCAGCAGTTTAGATTCTCCTAGCGGGGGGGCTGAGCAGTTCTTC. This encodes CASSLDSPSGGAEQFF.

The chain is built from TRBV10-1 and TRBJ2-7; the D is unclear. Trimming removed 6 bases at V and 6 bases at J, with 18 bases between. CDR1 is WNHNN and CDR2 is SYGVQD in the germline V gene (reference sequence). This CDR3 region has 14 residues. CDR3 sequence (DNA): TGCGCCAGCAGAGGCAGCCCAGATGCCGGCGAGCAGTACTTC. Translation gives CASRGSPDAGEQYF.

The chain couples TRBV6-1 to TRBJ1-3; D possibly corresponds to TRBD1 (5 bases). Germline CDR1 and CDR2: MNHNS and SASEGT. This CDR3 has 15 residues. V dropped 2 bases and J dropped 5 bases, with 13 bases sitting between them. This chain's CDR3 is CASSETAGNRNTIYF. As DNA, the CDR3 is TGTGCCAGCAGTGAAACTGCAGGGAATAGAAACACCATATATTTT.

About this clone itself: Other DNA sequences in the sample encode the same CDR3. The V gene is TRBV30, the J gene TRBJ2-5; either TRBD1 or TRBD2 may supply D (5 bases each). This CDR3 is built from 13 residues. CDR1 is GTSNPN, CDR2 SVGIG, per germline (reference sequence). The ends were cut back, 1 base at V and 2 bases at J, with 8 bases in the middle. The CDR3 sequence is CAWSGGLQETQYF. The CDR3 coding sequence is TGTGCCTGGAGTGGGGGGTTGCAAGAGACCCAGTACTTC.

The rearrangement uses TRBV11-2 and TRBJ2-5, with 10 positions matching TRBD1. V lost 5 bases to trimming and J lost 8 bases; unmatched junction nucleotides: 8. The CDR3 totals 14 residues. From germline, CDR1 is SGHAT and CDR2 FQNNGV. Written as DNA, the CDR3 is TGTGCCAGCAGCATCGGACAGGGGGGGCCCACCCAGTACTTC. Its translation is CASSIGQGGPTQYF.

The chain links TRBV27 to TRBJ1-6; no firm D call. The V and J ends lost 8 bases and 7 bases respectively, with 9 bases between them. This CDR3 is 12 amino acids long. In germline, CDR1 is MNHEY, CDR2 SMNVEV (reference sequence). The CDR3 sequence is CASRDPNSPLHF. The CDR3 region has the DNA TGTGCCAGCCGAGACCCAAATTCACCCCTCCACTTT.

This sequence joins TRBV18 and TRBJ2-7, with 7 bases fitting TRBD1. Trimming took 2 bases from V and 5 from J; bases not matched to a gene: 9. Germline V gives CDR1 KGHSH, CDR2 LQKENI. CDR3 length: 15 amino acids. The CDR3 coding sequence is TGTGCCAGCTCACCAACTACAGGGGCCCTCGACGAGCAGTACTTC. Translating gives CASSPTTGALDEQYF.

A single count supports this clone. CDR3 protein: CASSLSGTANTGELFF. The CDR3 DNA sequence: TGTGCCAGCAGCTTATCCGGGACAGCGAACACCGGGGAGCTGTTTTTT. This sequence joins TRBV11-2 and TRBJ2-2, with TRBD1 identical over 7 bases. Losses at the gene ends were 2 bases for V and 0 bases for J; bases not matched to a gene: 3. The CDR3 has 16 amino acids. Germline-derived CDR1 and CDR2 are SGHAT and FQNNGV.

The CDR3 region is CASSPIRGPNTEAFF. CDR3 DNA: TGTGCCAGCTCACCTATCCGCGGACCAAACACTGAAGCTTTCTTT. The J gene is TRBJ1-1, the V gene TRBV18, with D uncertain. The CDR3 loop spans 15 amino acids. CDR1 KGHSH and CDR2 LQKENI come from the germline V gene. Trimming cost V 3 bases and J 2 bases, with 13 bases left between them.

The CDR3 bases are TGCGCCAGCAGCGACCCTAACAGGGCAGATACGCAGTATTTT. This encodes CASSDPNRADTQYF. The chain is built from TRBV5-1 and TRBJ2-3; D is possibly TRBD1 (6 bases). The V end was cut by 4 bases, the J end by 4 bases, with 13 bases between. CDR3 length: 14 amino acids. Germline V gene lookup returns CDR1 SGHRS and CDR2 YFSETQ. Full variable domain (missing parts from reference TRBV5-1 and TRBJ2-3): KAGVTQTPRYLIKTRGQQVTLSCSPISGHRSVSWYQQTPGQGLQFLFEYFSETQRNKGNFPGRFSGRQFSNSRSEMNVSTLELGDSALYLCASSDPNRADTQYFGPGTRLTVL.

The rearrangement joins TRBV5-1 to TRBJ1-2; 8 bases are shared with TRBD1. V lost 4 bases and J lost 6; bases outside the gene matches: 5. This CDR3 spans 13 amino acids. Germline V CDR1 and CDR2: SGHRS, YFSETQ. For the CDR3, the DNA is TGCGCCAGCAGCCCCGCAGGGGGCGATGGCTACACCTTC. Protein sequence: CASSPAGGDGYTF. Drawing the rest from reference TRBV5-1 and TRBJ1-2, the complete variable domain is KAGVTQTPRYLIKTRGQQVTLSCSPISGHRSVSWYQQTPGQGLQFLFEYFSETQRNKGNFPGRFSGRQFSNSRSEMNVSTLELGDSALYLCASSPAGGDGYTFGSGTRLTVV.

The genes are TRBV9 and TRBJ1-4; D not resolved. The CDR3 totals 14 residues. Trimming took 3 bases from V and 5 from J, leaving 11 bases between them. The germline CDR1 and CDR2 sequences are SGDLS and YYNGEE. CDR3 sequence reads: CASSALPGNEKLFF. In DNA, the CDR3 is TGTGCCAGCAGCGCACTACCGGGGAATGAAAAACTGTTTTTT. Full variable domain (outside the CDR3, taken from reference TRBV9 and TRBJ1-4): DSGVTQTPKHLITATGQRVTLRCSPRSGDLSVYWYQQSLDQGLQFLIQYYNGEERAKGNILERFSAQQFPDLHSELNLSSLELGDSALYFCASSALPGNEKLFFGSGTQLSVL.

The chain employs TRBV5-4 and TRBJ1-1; 7 nucleotides line up with TRBD1. Germline V gives CDR1 SGHNT, CDR2 YYREEE (reference sequence). V lost 0 bases, J lost 5 bases, and 7 bases stayed unmatched. The CDR3 totals 15 residues. The CDR3 DNA reads TGTGCCAGCAGCTTGGGTGGGGCAGGGGGGACTGAAGCTTTCTTT. It yields the protein CASSLGGAGGTEAFF.

As to this clone: The sample carries other DNA sequences with the same CDR3. CDR3 amino acids: CASSLVSGLNTEAFF. The DNA for the CDR3 is TGTGCCAGCAGCTTAGTATCGGGCTTGAACACTGAAGCTTTCTTT. The chain links TRBV7-9 to TRBJ1-1; D unresolved. The length of the CDR3 is 15 residues. The V end was cut by 1 base, the J end by 0 bases, with 9 bases between. Looked up from germline, CDR1 is SEHNR and CDR2 is FQNEAQ (reference sequence).

CDR3 DNA: TGTGCCAGTACCCCAAGGGGTAGGGGCACAGATACGCAGTATTTT. Protein sequence: CASTPRGRGTDTQYF. This chain uses TRBV19 with TRBJ2-3; possible D gene TRBD1, 5 bases. Trimming pared 7 bases from V and 1 base from J, leaving 15 bases between. The germline V gene has CDR1 LNHDA and CDR2 SQIVND (reference sequence). The CDR3 length is 15 residues. Together with reference TRBV19 and TRBJ2-3, the CDR3 gives the full variable domain: DGGITQSPKYLFRKEGQNVTLSCEQNLNHDAMYWYRQDPGQGLRLIYYSQIVNDFQKGDIAEGYSVSREKKESFPLTVTSAQKNPTAFYLCASTPRGRGTDTQYFGPGTRLTVL.

The rearrangement links TRBV13 to TRBJ1-4; TRBD1 matches 10 bases. With V trimmed by 5 bases and J by 8 bases, 8 bases remained unmatched. Germline V CDR1 and CDR2: PRHDT, FYEKMQ (reference sequence). The CDR3 loop spans 15 amino acids. The CDR3 protein is CASSLQTGGEEKLFF. The CDR3 DNA is TGTGCCAGCAGCCTACAGACAGGGGGCGAAGAAAAACTGTTTTTT.

To note about this clone: Relative to the germline gene, one junction end is altered; a read error may explain this. This rearrangement joins TRBV7-7 to TRBJ1-4; TRBD1 matches 8 bases. The germline V gene has CDR1 SSHAT and CDR2 FNYEAQ (reference sequence). CDR3 size: 15 residues. In DNA, the CDR3 is TGTGCTAGCAGCTTAAGACAGGGGCCAACCGAAAAACTGTTTTTT. Amino acids: CASSLRQGPTEKLFF.

This chain uses TRBV6-5 with TRBJ2-5; TRBD1 is a possible D gene (5 bases). The CDR3 runs to 15 residues. Deletions cut 6 bases from V and 6 bases from J, with 20 bases between. Looked up from germline, CDR1 is MNHEY and CDR2 is SVGAGI. The CDR3 sequence is CASSPLSTWGQTQYF. The CDR3 coding sequence is TGTGCCAGCAGCCCTTTGTCTACCTGGGGCCAGACCCAGTACTTC.

CDR3 sequence: CASRTGGNSGNTIYF. The DNA of the CDR3 is TGTGCCAGCAGAACAGGGGGGAACTCTGGAAACACCATATATTTT. V usage is TRBV7-9 and J usage is TRBJ1-3; 8 bases align to TRBD1. The ends lost 6 bases at V and 0 bases at J; junction bases unmatched: 4. This CDR3 spans 15 amino acids. Per the germline V gene, CDR1 is SEHNR and CDR2 is FQNEAQ (reference sequence).

The chain has TRBV6-6 and TRBJ2-7; 8 bases align to TRBD2. J was trimmed by 7 bases and V by 2 bases; bases with no gene match: 10. Looked up from germline, CDR1 is MNHNY and CDR2 is SVGAGI (reference sequence). This CDR3 has 15 residues. DNA of the CDR3: TGTGCCAGCAGTTACGCCGCGGGAGGTCTGGGGGAGCAGTACTTC. Its protein product is CASSYAAGGLGEQYF.

The J gene is TRBJ2-7, the V gene TRBV28; D is unresolved. The CDR3 length is 13 residues. Trimming took 3 bases from V and 4 from J, leaving 10 bases between them. Germline CDR1 and CDR2: MDHEN and SYDVKM. In nucleotides, the CDR3 is TGTGCCAGCAGTTTCGGCGGCCTGTACGAGCAGTACTTC. Amino acids: CASSFGGLYEQYF.

This sequence joins TRBV29-1 and TRBJ2-1, with 10 bases aligning to TRBD1. J lost 10 bases, V lost 5 bases, and 11 bases had no gene match. CDR3 length equals 14 residues. CDR1 is SQVTM, CDR2 ANQGSEA, per germline. CDR3 sequence (DNA): TGCAGCGTTCACAGTCAGACAGGGGGCCGGGAGCAGTTCTTC. Translated: CSVHSQTGGREQFF.